This is a list of T cell receptor beta chains from one sample in a study of blood T cell repertoires in COVID-19. Sequencing used immunoSEQ multiplex PCR; TCRdb keeps in-frame clones, though not all of them. The sample has 250,000 to 300,000 clones, nearly 90% seen once. Source material: peripheral blood. These receptors all come from a woman aged 30 to 39 with acute or convalescent COVID-19. CDR3s include the opening cysteine and the closing phenylalanine or tryptophan. The D gene is left open where the match is weak. For some rows the clone size is stated as once, few or many, or as a class when expanded; others skip it.

j_gene | abundance | d_gene | v_gene | CDR3nt | CDR3aa
TRBJ2-1 | - | TRBD2 | TRBV5-1 | TGCGCCAGCAGCTTGGATCTTCTAGCGGCATCCTACAATGAGCAGTTCTTC | CASSLDLLAASYNEQFF
TRBJ2-5 | - | TRBD2 | TRBV3-1/TRBV3-2 | TGTGCCAGCAGCCAGGGACTAGCGAGGTCTGAGACCCAGTACTTC | CASSQGLARSETQYF
TRBJ2-2 | - | TRBD2 | TRBV27 | TGTGCCAGCAGTTTATTTGCGGGGGGCACCGGGGAGCTGTTTTTT | CASSLFAGGTGELFF
TRBJ1-5 | - | - | TRBV5-4 | TGTGCCAGCAGCTTGCAGGGTCGGGAGCCCCAGCATTTT | CASSLQGREPQHF
TRBJ2-7 | many | TRBD2 | TRBV6-5 | TGTGCCAGCATGGTACTAGCGGGAGTAGGCTACGAGCAGTACTTC | CASMVLAGVGYEQYF
TRBJ2-7 | few | - | TRBV3-1/TRBV3-2 | TGTGCCAGCAGCCAATACTACCAGCGGATATTCTACGAGCAGTACTTC | CASSQYYQRIFYEQYF
TRBJ1-4 | - | TRBD1 | TRBV30 | TGTGCCTGCGCCGACAGGGTCGGCGAAAAACTGTTTTTT | CACADRVGEKLFF
TRBJ1-2 | - | - | TRBV7-9 | TGTGCCAGCAGCCTATTGACAACGGATTCCTCTGGCTACACCTTC | CASSLLTTDSSGYTF
TRBJ1-5 | - | - | TRBV11-2 | TGTGCCAGCAGCTTAGGGACAAATCAGCCCCAGCATTTT | CASSLGTNQPQHF
TRBJ2-7 | - | TRBD2 | TRBV28 | TGTGCCAGCAGTCGGACTAGCGGGAGGGCCCCGGACGAGCAGTACTTC | CASSRTSGRAPDEQYF
TRBJ2-7 | - | TRBD2 | TRBV11-2 | TGTGCCAGCAGCGGGGGGGGACTAGCGGGAAAGTACGAGCAGTACTTC | CASSGGGLAGKYEQYF
TRBJ1-6 | - | - | TRBV19 | TGTGCCAGTAGTACAATTAATTCACCCCTCCACTTT | CASSTINSPLHF
TRBJ2-3 | - | TRBD2 | TRBV18 | TGTGCCAGCTCACCACCTAACGGACTAGCGGCCCCTAGCACAGATACGCAGTATTTT | CASSPPNGLAAPSTDTQYF
TRBJ2-1 | few | TRBD2 | TRBV19 | TGTGCCAGTAGTATTGGCCGGGGGGATGAGCAGTTCTTC | CASSIGRGDEQFF
TRBJ2-7 | - | TRBD1 | TRBV4-3 | TGCGCCAGCAGCCAAGACCCCGGGACAGGGGGATATGAGCAGTACTTC | CASSQDPGTGGYEQYF
TRBJ2-1 | - | - | TRBV7-6 | TGTGCCAGCAGCGGGGGCGGATCGGGCAATGAGCAGTTCTTC | CASSGGGSGNEQFF
TRBJ1-6 | few | TRBD1 | TRBV6-6 | TGTGCCAGCAGTTACAAGGACAGGGGGTATTCACCCCTCCACTTT | CASSYKDRGYSPLHF
TRBJ1-1 | - | TRBD1 | TRBV7-6 | TGTGCCAGCAGCCCGCGACAGGGCAACATGAACACTGAAGCTTTCTTT | CASSPRQGNMNTEAFF
TRBJ2-7 | - | - | TRBV29-1 | TGCAGCGTTGAAGTTGGTAGAGGGGGCGAGCAGTACTTC | CSVEVGRGGEQYF
TRBJ1-2 | - | TRBD1 | TRBV6-6 | TGTGCCAGCAGGGGACAGGGGGCATCTAGTTATGGCTACACCTTC | CASRGQGASSYGYTF
TRBJ2-7 | - | TRBD1 | TRBV5-1 | TGCGCCAGCAGCTTGGCTCGGGACAGGGCGGACGAGCAGTACTTC | CASSLARDRADEQYF
TRBJ2-2 | once | - | TRBV12-3/TRBV12-4 | TGTGCCAGCAGTTTTGCCCGGGGGGAGCTGTTTTTT | CASSFARGELFF
TRBJ2-1 | - | TRBD1 | TRBV19 | TGTGCCAGTAGTCTCCAGCCGGGACAGGGGGGAGGTGAGCAGTTCTTC | CASSLQPGQGGGEQFF
TRBJ2-7 | few | TRBD2 | TRBV7-9 | TGTGCCAGCAGCTTAACCAAGAAAGCGGGAGCCCGCAACTCCTACGAGCAGTACTTC | CASSLTKKAGARNSYEQYF
TRBJ2-1 | - | TRBD2 | TRBV10-3 | TGTGCCATCAGTTCAGCCGGGACTAGCAACAATGAGCAGTTCTTC | CAISSAGTSNNEQFF
TRBJ1-2 | - | - | TRBV7-2 | TGTGCCAGCAGCTCCGCCGGGACACCTAACTATGGCTACACCTTC | CASSSAGTPNYGYTF